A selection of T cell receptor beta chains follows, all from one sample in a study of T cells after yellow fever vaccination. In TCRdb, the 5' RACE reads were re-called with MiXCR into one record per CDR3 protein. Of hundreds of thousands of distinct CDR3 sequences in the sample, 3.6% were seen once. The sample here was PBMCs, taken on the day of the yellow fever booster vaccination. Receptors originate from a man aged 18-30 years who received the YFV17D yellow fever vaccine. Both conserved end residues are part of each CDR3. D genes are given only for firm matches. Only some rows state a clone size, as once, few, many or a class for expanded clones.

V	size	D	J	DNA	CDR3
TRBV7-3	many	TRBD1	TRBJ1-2	TGTGCCAGCAGTCCTTCGACAGGGGTAGGAGGCTACACCTTC	CASSPSTGVGGYTF
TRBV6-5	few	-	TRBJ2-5	TGTGCCAGCAGTATACAGGGTACGGGCAGGGAGACCCAGTACTTC	CASSIQGTGRETQYF
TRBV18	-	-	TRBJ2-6	TGTGCCAGCTCACCCAGGATAACGGGAAGATCCGGGGCCAACGTCCTGACTTTC	CASSPRITGRSGANVLTF
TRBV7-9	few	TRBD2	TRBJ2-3	TGTGCCAGCGAGGCGGGGGGTGAAGATACGCAGTATTTT	CASEAGGEDTQYF
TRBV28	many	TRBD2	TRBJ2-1	TGTGCCGGACTAGCGGGGGGGAGATCCTACAATGAGCAGTTCTTC	CAGLAGGRSYNEQFF
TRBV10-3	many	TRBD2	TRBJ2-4	TGTGCCATCAGTGAGGGACTAGCGGGGGTAGCCAAAAACATTCAGTACTTC	CAISEGLAGVAKNIQYF
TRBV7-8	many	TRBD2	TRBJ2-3	TGTGCCAGCAGCCCCGGACTAGCTAACACAGATACGCAGTATTTT	CASSPGLANTDTQYF
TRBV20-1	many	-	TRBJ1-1	TGCAGTGCGAACCAAAGGGGTTTGAACACTGAAGCTTTCTTT	CSANQRGLNTEAFF
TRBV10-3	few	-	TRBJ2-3	TGTGCCATAACCAAGGGGGGGAACGCAGATACGCAGTATTTT	CAITKGGNADTQYF
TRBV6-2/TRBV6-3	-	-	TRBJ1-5	TGTGCCAGCACTTGGACGGACAATCAGCCCCAGCATTTT	CASTWTDNQPQHF
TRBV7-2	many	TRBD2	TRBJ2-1	TGTGCCAGCAGCTTTACTAGCGGGGGGTTGAATGAGCAGTTCTTC	CASSFTSGGLNEQFF
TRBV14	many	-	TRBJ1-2	TGTGCCAGCAGCCAAGGGGGCAACTATGGCTACACCTTC	CASSQGGNYGYTF
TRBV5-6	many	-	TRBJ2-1	TGTGCCAGCAGCTTGAACCAGGGAAGGTACAATGAGCAGTTCTTC	CASSLNQGRYNEQFF
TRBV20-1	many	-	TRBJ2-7	TGCAGTGCTAGAGACGGCCAGTTACGCGAGCAGTACTTC	CSARDGQLREQYF
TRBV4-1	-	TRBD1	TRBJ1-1	TGCGCCAGCAGCCATGAACAGGGGGCTTACACTGAAGCTTTCTTT	CASSHEQGAYTEAFF
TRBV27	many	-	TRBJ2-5	TGTGCCAGCAGTTTAGTCTCTAGCTGGGAGACCCAGTACTTC	CASSLVSSWETQYF
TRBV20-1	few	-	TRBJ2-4	TGCAGTGCTAGAGATCTCACGGGGGCAGGAAACATTCAGTACTTC	CSARDLTGAGNIQYF
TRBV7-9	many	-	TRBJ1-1	TGTGCCAGCAGCCCCTATCCAGTCGTTATGAACACTGAAGCTTTCTTT	CASSPYPVVMNTEAFF
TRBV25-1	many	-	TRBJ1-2	TGTGCCAGCGGGGGCACAGGGTTTGGCTACACCTTC	CASGGTGFGYTF
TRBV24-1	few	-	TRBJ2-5	TGTGCCACCAGTGAGACGGGGCGTGCCCAGTACTTC	CATSETGRAQYF
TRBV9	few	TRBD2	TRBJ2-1	TGTGCCAGCAGCCTAAGACTAGCGGACCACAATGAGCAGTTCTTC	CASSLRLADHNEQFF
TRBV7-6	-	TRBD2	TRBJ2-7	TGTGCCAGCAGCCCCGACGGGAGGGGTATCTACGAGCAGTACTTC	CASSPDGRGIYEQYF
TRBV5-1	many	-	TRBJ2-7	TGCGCCAGCAGTTACAGGGAGGCCTACGAGCAGTACTTC	CASSYREAYEQYF
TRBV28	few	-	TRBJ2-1	TGTGCCAGCAGTTGGCCCTACAATGAGCAGTTCTTC	CASSWPYNEQFF
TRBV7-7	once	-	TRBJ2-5	TGTGCTAGCAGCTTAGTACTACAAGAGACCCAGTACTTC	CASSLVLQETQYF
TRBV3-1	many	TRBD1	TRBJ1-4	TGTGCCAGCAGCCCCTACAGGGGGTCTGATGAAAAACTGTTTTTT	CASSPYRGSDEKLFF
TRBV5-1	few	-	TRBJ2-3	TGCGCCAGCAGCTCCCACAGGGAAAATACGCAGTATTTT	CASSSHRENTQYF
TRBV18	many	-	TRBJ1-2	TGTGCCAGCTCACCTCGAGGAGGGGATGTCTATGGCTACACCTTC	CASSPRGGDVYGYTF
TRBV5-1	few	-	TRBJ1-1	TGCGCCAGCAGCTTGGTTACAGGGAGTGGAACTGAAGCTTTCTTT	CASSLVTGSGTEAFF
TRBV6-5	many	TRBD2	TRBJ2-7	TGTGCCAGCCGGGGGGGCAGGGGTAGGATCTCCTACGAGCAGTACTTC	CASRGGRGRISYEQYF
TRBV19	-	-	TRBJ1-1	TGTGCCAGTACGCTTTACACTGAAGCTTTCTTT	CASTLYTEAFF
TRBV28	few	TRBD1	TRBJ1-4	TGTGCCACTTCTCTCTGGACAGGGGAGAGGGCAACTAATGAAAAACTGTTTTTT	CATSLWTGERATNEKLFF
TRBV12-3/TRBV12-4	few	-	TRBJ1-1	TGTGCCAGCAGTTTATCTACAATACAGGGTCTCACTTTCTTT	CASSLSTIQGLTFF
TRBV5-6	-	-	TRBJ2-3	TGTGCCAGCAGCTTGATCCAGTCAACAGATACGCAGTATTTT	CASSLIQSTDTQYF
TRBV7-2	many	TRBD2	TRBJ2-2	TGTGCCAGCAGTCCACCGGGACTAGCGGGGGGTCAATCCGGGGAGCTGTTTTTT	CASSPPGLAGGQSGELFF
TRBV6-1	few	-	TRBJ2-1	TGTGCCAGCAGTGAGCGGGTACAGTCCTACAATGAGCAGTTCTTC	CASSERVQSYNEQFF
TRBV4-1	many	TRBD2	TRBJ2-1	TGCGCCAGCAGCCAAGGAAATTCACTAGCGGGCTACAATGAGCAGTTCTTC	CASSQGNSLAGYNEQFF
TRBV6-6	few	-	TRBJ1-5	TGTGCCAGCAGCTCCGACAGTTTACCTGATCAGCCCCAGCATTTT	CASSSDSLPDQPQHF